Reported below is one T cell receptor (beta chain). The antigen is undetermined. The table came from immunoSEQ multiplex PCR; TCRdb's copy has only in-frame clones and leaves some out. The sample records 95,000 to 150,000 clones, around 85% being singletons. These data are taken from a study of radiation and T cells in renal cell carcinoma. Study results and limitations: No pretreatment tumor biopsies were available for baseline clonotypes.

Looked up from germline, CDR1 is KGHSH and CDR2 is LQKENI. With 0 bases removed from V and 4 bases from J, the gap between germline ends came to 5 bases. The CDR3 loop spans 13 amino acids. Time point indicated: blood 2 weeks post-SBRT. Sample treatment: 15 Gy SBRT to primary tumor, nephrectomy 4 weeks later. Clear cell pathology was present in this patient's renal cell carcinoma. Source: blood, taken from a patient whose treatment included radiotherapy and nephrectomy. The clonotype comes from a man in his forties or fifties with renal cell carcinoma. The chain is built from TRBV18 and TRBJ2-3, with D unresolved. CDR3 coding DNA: TGTGCCAGCTCACCACCTGGCCCAGATACGCAGTATTTT. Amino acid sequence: CASSPPGPDTQYF.